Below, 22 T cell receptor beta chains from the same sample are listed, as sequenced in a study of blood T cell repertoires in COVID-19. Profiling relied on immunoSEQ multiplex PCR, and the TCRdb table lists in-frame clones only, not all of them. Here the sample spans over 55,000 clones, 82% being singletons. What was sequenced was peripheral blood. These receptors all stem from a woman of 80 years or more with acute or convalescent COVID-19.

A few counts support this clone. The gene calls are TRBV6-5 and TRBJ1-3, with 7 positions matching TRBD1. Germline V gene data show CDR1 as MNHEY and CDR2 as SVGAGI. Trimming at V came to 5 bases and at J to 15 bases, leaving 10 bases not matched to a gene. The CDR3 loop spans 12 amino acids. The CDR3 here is CASSHRQGDKYF. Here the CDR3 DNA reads TGTGCCAGCAGTCATCGACAGGGTGACAAATATTTT.

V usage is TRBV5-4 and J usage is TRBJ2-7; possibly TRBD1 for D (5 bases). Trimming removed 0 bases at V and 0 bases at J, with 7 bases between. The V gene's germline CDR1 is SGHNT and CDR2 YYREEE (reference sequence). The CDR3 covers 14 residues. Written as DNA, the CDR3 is TGTGCCAGCAGCTTGGGAAGGGGCTCCTACGAGCAGTACTTC. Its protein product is CASSLGRGSYEQYF.

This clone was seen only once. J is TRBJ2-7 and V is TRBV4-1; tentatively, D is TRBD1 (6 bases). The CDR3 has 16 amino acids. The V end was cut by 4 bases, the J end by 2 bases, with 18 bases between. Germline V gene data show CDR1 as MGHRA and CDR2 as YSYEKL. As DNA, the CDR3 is TGCGCCAGCAGCCTTGCAGGGGTTTTCTCCCCCTACGAGCAGTACTTC. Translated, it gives CASSLAGVFSPYEQYF.

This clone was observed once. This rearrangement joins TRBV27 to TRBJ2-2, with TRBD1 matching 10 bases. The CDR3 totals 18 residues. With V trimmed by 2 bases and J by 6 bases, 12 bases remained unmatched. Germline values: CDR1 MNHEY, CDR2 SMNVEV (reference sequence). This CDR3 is CASSLPGDRGGSAGELFF. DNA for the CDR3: TGTGCCAGCAGTTTACCGGGGGACAGGGGTGGTTCGGCCGGGGAGCTGTTTTTT.

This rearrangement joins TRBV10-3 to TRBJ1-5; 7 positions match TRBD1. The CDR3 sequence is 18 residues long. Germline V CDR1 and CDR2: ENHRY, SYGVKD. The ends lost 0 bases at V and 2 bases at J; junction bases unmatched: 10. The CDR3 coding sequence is TGTGCCATCAGTGAGTCACGTGGGCAGGGGGATGGCAATCAGCCCCAGCATTTT. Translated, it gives CAISESRGQGDGNQPQHF.

CDR3 sequence (DNA): TGTGCCAGCAGCCAAGATCAGGGACTAGGTAGCACAGATACGCAGTATTTT. Amino acids: CASSQDQGLGSTDTQYF. This chain joins TRBV14 and TRBJ2-3; TRBD2 agrees at 8 bases. Germline-derived CDR1 and CDR2 are SGHDN and FVKESK. The V gene end was trimmed by 0 bases and the J gene end by 0 bases; junction bases not matched to a gene: 5. CDR3 length: 17 residues. Full variable domain (missing parts from reference TRBV14 and TRBJ2-3): EAGVTQFPSHSVIEKGQTVTLRCDPISGHDNLYWYRRVMGKEIKFLLHFVKESKQDESGMPNNRFLAERTGGTYSTLKVQPAELEDSGVYFCASSQDQGLGSTDTQYFGPGTRLTVL.

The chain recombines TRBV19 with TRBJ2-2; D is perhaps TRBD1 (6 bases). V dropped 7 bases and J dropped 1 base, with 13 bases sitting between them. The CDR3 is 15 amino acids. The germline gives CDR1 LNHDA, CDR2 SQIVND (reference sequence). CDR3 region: CASTSTGLNTGELFF. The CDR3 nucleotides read TGTGCCAGTACCTCCACAGGGTTGAACACCGGGGAGCTGTTTTTT.

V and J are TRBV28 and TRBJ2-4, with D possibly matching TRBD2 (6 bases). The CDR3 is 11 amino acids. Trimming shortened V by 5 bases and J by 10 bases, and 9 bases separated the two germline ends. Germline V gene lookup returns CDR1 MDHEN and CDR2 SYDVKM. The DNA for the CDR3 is TGTGCCAGCAGTAGTCGGGGGATTCAGTACTTC. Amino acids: CASSSRGIQYF.

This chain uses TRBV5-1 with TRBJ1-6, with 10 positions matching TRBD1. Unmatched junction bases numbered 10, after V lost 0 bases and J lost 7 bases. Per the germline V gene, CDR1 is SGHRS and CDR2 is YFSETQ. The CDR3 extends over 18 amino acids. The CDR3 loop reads CASSLARTGGTVNSPLHF. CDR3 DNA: TGCGCCAGCAGCTTGGCTCGGACAGGGGGTACTGTGAATTCACCCCTCCACTTT. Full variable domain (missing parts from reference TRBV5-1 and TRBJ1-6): KAGVTQTPRYLIKTRGQQVTLSCSPISGHRSVSWYQQTPGQGLQFLFEYFSETQRNKGNFPGRFSGRQFSNSRSEMNVSTLELGDSALYLCASSLARTGGTVNSPLHFGNGTRLTVT.

CDR3 loop: CASSEVQGRRAYEQYF. DNA of the CDR3: TGTGCCAGCAGTGAGGTACAGGGGAGGCGGGCCTACGAGCAGTACTTC. V usage is TRBV6-1 and J usage is TRBJ2-7, with D perhaps TRBD1 (7 bases). V was cut by 3 bases and J by 2 bases, with 17 bases left in between. Germline-derived CDR1 and CDR2 are MNHNS and SASEGT. The CDR3 has 16 amino acids.

As DNA, the CDR3 is TGTGCCAGCAGTCATAGGGGGCCCCTCTACGAGCAGTACTTC. Translated, it gives CASSHRGPLYEQYF. This chain connects TRBV27 to TRBJ2-7; 7 bases match TRBD1. Germline V gene data show CDR1 as MNHEY and CDR2 as SMNVEV (reference sequence). This CDR3 contains 14 residues. The junction had 7 bases not matched to a gene; V was cut back by 5 bases and J by 3 bases.

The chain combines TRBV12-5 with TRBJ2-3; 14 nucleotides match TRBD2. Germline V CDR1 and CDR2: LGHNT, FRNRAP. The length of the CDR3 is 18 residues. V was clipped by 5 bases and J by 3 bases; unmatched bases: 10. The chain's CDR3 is CASGPGTSGSLMTDTQYF. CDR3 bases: TGTGCTAGTGGTCCGGGGACTAGCGGGAGTTTGATGACAGATACGCAGTATTTT.

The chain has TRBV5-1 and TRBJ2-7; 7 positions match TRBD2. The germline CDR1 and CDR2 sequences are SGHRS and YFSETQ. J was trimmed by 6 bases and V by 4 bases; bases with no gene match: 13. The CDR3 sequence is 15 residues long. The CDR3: CASSGRLAATGEQYF. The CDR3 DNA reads TGCGCCAGCAGCGGCAGACTAGCCGCCACGGGCGAGCAGTACTTC.

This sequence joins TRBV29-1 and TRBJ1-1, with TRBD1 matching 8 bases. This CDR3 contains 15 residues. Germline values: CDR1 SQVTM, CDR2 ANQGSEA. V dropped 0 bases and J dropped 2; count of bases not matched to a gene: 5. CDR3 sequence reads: CSVEDPGQGNTEAFF. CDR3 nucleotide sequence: TGCAGCGTTGAAGACCCTGGACAGGGAAACACTGAAGCTTTCTTT.

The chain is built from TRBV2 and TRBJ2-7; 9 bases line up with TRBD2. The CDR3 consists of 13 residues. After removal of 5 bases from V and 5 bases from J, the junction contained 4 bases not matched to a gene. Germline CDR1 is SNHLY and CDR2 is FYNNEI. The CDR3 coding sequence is TGTGCCAGCAGTCCAGCGGGAGGCCACGAGCAGTACTTC. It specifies CASSPAGGHEQYF.

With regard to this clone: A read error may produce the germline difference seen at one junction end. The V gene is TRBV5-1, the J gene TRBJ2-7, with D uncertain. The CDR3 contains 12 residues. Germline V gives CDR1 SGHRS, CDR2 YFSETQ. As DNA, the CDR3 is TGCGCCACCAGCGATCTGGGCAACGAGCAGTACTTC. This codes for CATSDLGNEQYF.

CDR3 region: CASSRDSSYQETQYF. In DNA, the CDR3 is TGTGCCAGCAGCAGGGACTCGAGCTACCAAGAGACCCAGTACTTC. The rearrangement uses TRBV5-6 and TRBJ2-5, with D tentatively TRBD2 (6 bases). CDR1 and CDR2 (germline): SGHDT, YYEEEE. The CDR3 runs 15 residues. Trimming removed 4 bases at V and 0 bases at J, with 13 bases between.

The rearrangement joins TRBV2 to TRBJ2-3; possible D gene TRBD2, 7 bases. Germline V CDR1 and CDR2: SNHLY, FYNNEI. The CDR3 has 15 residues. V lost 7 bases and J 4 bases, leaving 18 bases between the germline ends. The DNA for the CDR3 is TGTGCCAGCAAGGGGGGGGACCGGGTTGCAGATACGCAGTATTTT. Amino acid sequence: CASKGGDRVADTQYF.

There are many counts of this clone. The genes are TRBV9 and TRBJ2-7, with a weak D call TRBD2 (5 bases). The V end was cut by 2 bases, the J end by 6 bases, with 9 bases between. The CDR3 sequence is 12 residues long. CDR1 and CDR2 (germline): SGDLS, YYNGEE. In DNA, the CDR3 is TGTGCCAGCAGCGTTGGGAGCCTCGAGCAGTACTTC. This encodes CASSVGSLEQYF. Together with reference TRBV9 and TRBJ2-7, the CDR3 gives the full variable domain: DSGVTQTPKHLITATGQRVTLRCSPRSGDLSVYWYQQSLDQGLQFLIQYYNGEERAKGNILERFSAQQFPDLHSELNLSSLELGDSALYFCASSVGSLEQYFGPGTRLTVT.

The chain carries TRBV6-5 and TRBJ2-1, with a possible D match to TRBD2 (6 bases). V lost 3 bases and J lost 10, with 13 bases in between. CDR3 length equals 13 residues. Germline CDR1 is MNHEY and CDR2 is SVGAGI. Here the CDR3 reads CASSYMTSWEQFF. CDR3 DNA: TGTGCCAGCAGTTATATGACTAGTTGGGAGCAGTTCTTC.

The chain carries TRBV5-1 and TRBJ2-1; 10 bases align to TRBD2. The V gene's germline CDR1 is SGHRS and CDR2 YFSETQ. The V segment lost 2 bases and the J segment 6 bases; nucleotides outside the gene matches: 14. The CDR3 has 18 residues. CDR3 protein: CASSFALAGGVSGNEQFF. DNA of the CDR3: TGCGCCAGCAGCTTTGCATTAGCGGGAGGAGTGTCGGGCAATGAGCAGTTCTTC.

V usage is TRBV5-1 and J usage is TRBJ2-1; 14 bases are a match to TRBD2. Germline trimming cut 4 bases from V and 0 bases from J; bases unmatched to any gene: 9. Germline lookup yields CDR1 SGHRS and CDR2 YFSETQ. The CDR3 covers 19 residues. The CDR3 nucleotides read TGCGCCAGCAGCCCTGGACTAGCGGGAGGTACCCTCTCCTACAATGAGCAGTTCTTC. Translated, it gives CASSPGLAGGTLSYNEQFF.